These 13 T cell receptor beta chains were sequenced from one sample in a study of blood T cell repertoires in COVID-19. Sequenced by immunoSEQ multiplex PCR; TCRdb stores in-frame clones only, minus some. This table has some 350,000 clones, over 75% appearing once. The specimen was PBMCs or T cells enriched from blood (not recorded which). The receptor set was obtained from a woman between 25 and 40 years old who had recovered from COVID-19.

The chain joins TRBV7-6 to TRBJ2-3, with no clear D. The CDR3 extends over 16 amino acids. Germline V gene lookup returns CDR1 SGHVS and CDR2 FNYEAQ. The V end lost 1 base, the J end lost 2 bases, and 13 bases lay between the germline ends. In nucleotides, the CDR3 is TGTGCCAGCAGCTTAGGGCCAGGCCCCTCCACAGATACGCAGTATTTT. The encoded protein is CASSLGPGPSTDTQYF.

Here the CDR3 reads CASSFGGGASYEQYF. The CDR3 DNA reads as TGTGCCAGCAGCTTCGGCGGGGGGGCATCCTACGAGCAGTACTTC. The chain employs TRBV7-2 and TRBJ2-7, with 9 positions matching TRBD2. This CDR3 region has 15 residues. The V and J ends lost 3 bases and 1 base, in that order; junction bases with no gene match: 4. CDR1 is SGHTA, CDR2 FQGNSA, per germline.

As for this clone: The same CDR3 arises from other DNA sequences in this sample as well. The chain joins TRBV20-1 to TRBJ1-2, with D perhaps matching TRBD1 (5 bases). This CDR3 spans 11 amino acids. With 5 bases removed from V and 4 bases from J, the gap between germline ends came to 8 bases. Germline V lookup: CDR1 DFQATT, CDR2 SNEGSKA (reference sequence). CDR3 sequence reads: CSAQDSYGYTF. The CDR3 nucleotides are TGCAGTGCTCAAGACAGCTATGGCTACACCTTC.

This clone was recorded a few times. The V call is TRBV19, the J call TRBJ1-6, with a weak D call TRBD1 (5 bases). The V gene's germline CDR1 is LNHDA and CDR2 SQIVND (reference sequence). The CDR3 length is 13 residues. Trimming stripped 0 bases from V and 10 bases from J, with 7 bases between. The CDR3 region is CASSIERGSPLHF. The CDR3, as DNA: TGTGCCAGTAGTATAGAACGGGGGTCACCCCTCCACTTT.

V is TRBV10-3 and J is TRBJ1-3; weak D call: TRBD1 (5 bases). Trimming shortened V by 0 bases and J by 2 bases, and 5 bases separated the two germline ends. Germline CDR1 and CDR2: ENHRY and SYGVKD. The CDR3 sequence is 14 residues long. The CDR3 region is CAISESRAGNTIYF. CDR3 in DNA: TGTGCCATCAGTGAGTCCAGGGCTGGAAACACCATATATTTT.

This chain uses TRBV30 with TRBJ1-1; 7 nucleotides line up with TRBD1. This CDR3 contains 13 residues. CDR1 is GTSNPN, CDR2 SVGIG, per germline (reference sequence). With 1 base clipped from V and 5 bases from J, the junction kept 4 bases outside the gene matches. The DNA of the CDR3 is TGTGCCTGGAGTGGGGCAGGGGGGACTGAAGCTTTCTTT. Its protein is CAWSGAGGTEAFF.

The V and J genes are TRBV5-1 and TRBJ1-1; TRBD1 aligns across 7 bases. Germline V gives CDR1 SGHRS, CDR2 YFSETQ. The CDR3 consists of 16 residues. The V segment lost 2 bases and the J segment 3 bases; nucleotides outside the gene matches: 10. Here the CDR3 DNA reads TGCGCCAGCAGCTTAAACCCGACAGGGAGATACACTGAAGCTTTCTTT. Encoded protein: CASSLNPTGRYTEAFF.

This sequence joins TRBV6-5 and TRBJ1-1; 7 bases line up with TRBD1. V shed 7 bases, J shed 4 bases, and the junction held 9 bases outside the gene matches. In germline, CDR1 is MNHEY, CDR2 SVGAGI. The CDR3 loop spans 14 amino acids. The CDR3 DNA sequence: TGTGCCAGCATGAGCGACAGGGCGGGCACTGAAGCTTTCTTT. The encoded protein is CASMSDRAGTEAFF.

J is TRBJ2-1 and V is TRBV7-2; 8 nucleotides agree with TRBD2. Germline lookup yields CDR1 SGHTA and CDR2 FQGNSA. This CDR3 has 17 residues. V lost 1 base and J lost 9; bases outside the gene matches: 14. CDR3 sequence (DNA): TGTGCCAGCAGCTTAGAGGGCACCGGGACTAGAGGCGGTGAGCAGTTCTTC. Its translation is CASSLEGTGTRGGEQFF.

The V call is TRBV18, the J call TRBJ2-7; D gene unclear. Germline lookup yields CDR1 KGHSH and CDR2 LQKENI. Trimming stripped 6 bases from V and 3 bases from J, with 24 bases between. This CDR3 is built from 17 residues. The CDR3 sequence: CASSLFESLVLSYEQYF. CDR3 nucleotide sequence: TGTGCCAGCTCCCTTTTCGAATCCTTAGTGTTAAGCTACGAGCAGTACTTC.

CDR3 bases: TGTGCCAGCAGCTACCTAGCGGGGGACGCCTACGAGCAGTACTTC. Translated: CASSYLAGDAYEQYF. The V call is TRBV4-2, the J call TRBJ2-7; TRBD2 matches 10 bases. This CDR3 contains 15 residues. Germline loops: CDR1 LGHNA, CDR2 YNFKEQ. The V and J ends lost 5 bases and 2 bases, in that order; junction bases with no gene match: 6.

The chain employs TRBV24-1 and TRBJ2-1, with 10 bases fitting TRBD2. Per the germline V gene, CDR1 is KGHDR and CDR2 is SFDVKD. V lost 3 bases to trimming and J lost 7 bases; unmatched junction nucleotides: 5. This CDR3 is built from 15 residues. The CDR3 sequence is CATSDVAGGWNEQFF. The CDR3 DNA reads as TGTGCCACCAGTGATGTAGCGGGGGGATGGAATGAGCAGTTCTTC.

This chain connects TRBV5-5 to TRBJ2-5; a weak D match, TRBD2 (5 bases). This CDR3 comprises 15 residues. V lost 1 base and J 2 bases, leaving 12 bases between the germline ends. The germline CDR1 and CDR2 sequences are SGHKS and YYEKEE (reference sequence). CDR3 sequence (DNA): TGTGCCAGCAGCTTGTTGACGGGGTTTCAAGAGACCCAGTACTTC. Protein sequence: CASSLLTGFQETQYF.